The 23 T cell receptor beta chains below all came from one sample that was sequenced in a study of monozygotic twins with inflammatory bowel disease. TCRdb reprocessed the 5' RACE reads and reports one entry per CDR3 protein, with no DNA. The sample holds 300,000 to 400,000 distinct CDR3 sequences. Sequencing was performed on blood. These receptors were taken from a human donor with ulcerative colitis or Crohn's disease, or a healthy co-twin of an affected twin (not recorded which).

V usage is TRBV29-1 and J usage is TRBJ1-1. From germline, CDR1 is SQVTM and CDR2 ANQGSEA. This CDR3 spans 11 amino acids. CDR3 sequence: CTSKTNTEAFF. Using reference TRBV29-1 and TRBJ1-1 for the parts outside the CDR3, the full variable domain is SAVISQKPSRDICQRGTSLTIQCQVDSQVTMMFWYRQQPGQSLTLIATANQGSEATYESGFVIDKFPISRPNLTFSTLTVSNMSPEDSSIYLCTSKTNTEAFFGQGTRLTVV.

This chain joins TRBV11-2 and TRBJ1-6. Germline-derived CDR1 and CDR2 are SGHAT and FQNNGV. This CDR3 is built from 13 residues. The CDR3 loop reads CASSLSFNSPLHF.

The chain couples TRBV20-1 to TRBJ2-5; TCRdb names TRBD1, which stays unverified in the absence of DNA. In germline, CDR1 is DFQATT, CDR2 SNEGSKA (reference sequence). CDR3 length: 12 residues. Here the CDR3 reads CSALRAGETQYF.

The genes are TRBV3-1 and TRBJ2-1; the TCRdb D gene call, TRBD2, has no DNA to confirm it. The germline V gene encodes CDR1 LGHDT and CDR2 YNNKEL (reference sequence). This CDR3 has 14 residues. The CDR3 sequence is CASSQEAGGGEQFF.

V is TRBV4-3 and J is TRBJ1-6. In germline, CDR1 is LGHNA, CDR2 YSLEER. The length of the CDR3 is 17 residues. The CDR3 protein is CASIQDFYQNANSPLHF.

The chain is built from TRBV27 and TRBJ2-3; TCRdb's D call of TRBD2 is untestable without DNA. CDR3 length: 16 residues. CDR1 MNHEY and CDR2 SMNVEV come from the germline V gene (reference sequence). Here the CDR3 reads CASSFGIGGGTDTQYF.

The genes are TRBV20-1 and TRBJ1-3. The CDR3 totals 15 residues. CDR1 and CDR2 from the germline V gene are DFQATT and SNEGSKA (reference sequence). The CDR3 reads CSARMEAGDGNTIYF.

The rearrangement uses TRBV6-2 or TRBV6-3 and TRBJ2-5. This CDR3 spans 14 amino acids. The germline CDR1 and CDR2 sequences are MNHEY and SVGEGT. CDR3: CASSYRIPQETQYF.

This chain uses TRBV9 with TRBJ2-3; TCRdb picks TRBD1, but there is no DNA to check that call. The CDR3 length is 14 residues. Germline CDR1 reads SGDLS; CDR2 reads YYNGEE. The CDR3 region is CASDRGVRTDTQYF.

The V gene is TRBV20-1, the J gene TRBJ1-5; the D call from TCRdb, TRBD1, cannot be confirmed without DNA. Germline V gene sequence: CDR1 DFQATT, CDR2 SNEGSKA (reference sequence). The CDR3 runs to 18 residues. The CDR3 here is CSARDSRGWEDSNQPQHF.

The V call is TRBV7-9, the J call TRBJ2-3. This CDR3 is 13 amino acids long. Germline V gives CDR1 SEHNR, CDR2 FQNEAQ (reference sequence). Here the CDR3 reads CASSLFHTDTQYF.

J is TRBJ2-5 and V is TRBV4-1; the TCRdb D gene call, TRBD1, has no DNA to confirm it. This CDR3 is 21 amino acids long. Germline lookup yields CDR1 MGHRA and CDR2 YSYEKL. The CDR3 protein is CASSQRSKPDGTRDYQETQYF.

V usage is TRBV20-1 and J usage is TRBJ2-7; absent DNA, TCRdb's TRBD1 call cannot be checked. The CDR3 is made up of 17 amino acids. CDR1 DFQATT and CDR2 SNEGSKA come from the germline V gene (reference sequence). CDR3 loop: CSARRSRGGTRSYEQYF.

The chain uses TRBV20-1 and TRBJ2-1; TCRdb's D gene call, TRBD1, goes unchecked for lack of DNA. This CDR3 spans 15 amino acids. CDR1 is DFQATT, CDR2 SNEGSKA, per germline (reference sequence). The CDR3 is CSARDALRLKNEQFF.

The rearrangement uses TRBV12-3 or TRBV12-4 and TRBJ2-3. CDR3 length equals 13 residues. This chain's CDR3 is CASTPASTDTQYF.

This chain links TRBV14 with TRBJ1-2; TCRdb gives TRBD1 as the D gene, but with no DNA this cannot be confirmed. The CDR3 runs to 14 residues. CDR1 is SGHDN, CDR2 FVKESK, per germline. This chain's CDR3 is CASSKVGQADGYTF.

The V gene is TRBV4-2, the J gene TRBJ1-4; TCRdb selects TRBD1, and the lack of DNA leaves this call unchecked. The germline gives CDR1 LGHNA, CDR2 YNFKEQ. CDR3 size: 15 residues. The CDR3 reads CASSPKTDLNEKLFF.

The rearrangement joins TRBV5-1 to TRBJ2-1; TCRdb designates TRBD1, a call that cannot be tested without DNA. Germline V CDR1 and CDR2: SGHRS, YFSETQ. The CDR3 is 13 amino acids. The CDR3 region is CASLAPTGAKQFF.

The chain employs TRBV18 and TRBJ2-1. Germline CDR1 and CDR2: KGHSH and LQKENI. The CDR3 consists of 14 residues. CDR3 region: CASSPGQNYNEQFF.

The V call is TRBV7-3, the J call TRBJ2-2; TCRdb lists TRBD2, though no DNA is available to test this call. Looked up from germline, CDR1 is SGHTA and CDR2 is FQGTGA. This CDR3 contains 15 residues. The CDR3 reads CASSLTASVTGELFF. The whole variable domain, filled in from reference TRBV7-3 and TRBJ2-2, reads GAGVSQTPSNKVTEKGKYVELRCDPISGHTALYWYRQSLGQGPEFLIYFQGTGAADDSGLPNDRFFAVRPEGSVSTLKIQRTERGDSAVYLCASSLTASVTGELFFGEGSRLTVL.

The chain combines TRBV6-2 or TRBV6-3 with TRBJ2-3. CDR3 length: 13 amino acids. CDR1 is MNHEY, CDR2 SVGEGT, per germline. CDR3 residues: CASSYFGPDTQYF.

The chain links TRBV7-9 to TRBJ2-3. The CDR3 covers 13 residues. Germline CDR1 reads SEHNR; CDR2 reads FQNEAQ (reference sequence). CDR3 sequence reads: CASSLSVPDTQYF. The full variable domain, rest sourced from reference TRBV7-9 and TRBJ2-3, is DTGVSQNPRHKITKRGQNVTFRCDPISEHNRLYWYRQTLGQGPEFLTYFQNEAQLEKSRLLSDRFSAERPKGSFSTLEIQRTEQGDSAMYLCASSLSVPDTQYFGPGTRLTVL.

This rearrangement joins TRBV28 to TRBJ2-7. The germline V gene encodes CDR1 MDHEN and CDR2 SYDVKM. The CDR3 has 11 amino acids. The CDR3: CASLSNYEQYF.